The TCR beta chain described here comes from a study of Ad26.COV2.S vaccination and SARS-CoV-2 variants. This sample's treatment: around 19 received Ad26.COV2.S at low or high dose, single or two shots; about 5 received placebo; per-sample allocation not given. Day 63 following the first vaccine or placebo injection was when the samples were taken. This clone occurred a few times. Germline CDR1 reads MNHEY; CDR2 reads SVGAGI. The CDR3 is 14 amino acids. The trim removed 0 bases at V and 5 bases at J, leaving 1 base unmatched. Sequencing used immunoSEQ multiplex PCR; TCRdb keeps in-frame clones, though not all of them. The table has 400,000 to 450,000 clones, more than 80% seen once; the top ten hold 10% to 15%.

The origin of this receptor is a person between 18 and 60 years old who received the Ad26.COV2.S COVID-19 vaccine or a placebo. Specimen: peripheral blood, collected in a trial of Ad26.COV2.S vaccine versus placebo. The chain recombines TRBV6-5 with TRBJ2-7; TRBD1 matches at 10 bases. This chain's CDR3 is CASSYSGTGDEQYF. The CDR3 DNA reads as TGTGCCAGCAGTTACTCCGGGACAGGGGACGAGCAGTACTTC.